The next 3 T cell receptor beta chains were all read from a single sample in a study of human T cells and chemical hapten exposure. Time point specified: patch test 3, about 24 weeks after DPC sensitization. Treatment denoted: therapeutic diphenylcyclopropenone sensitization with weekly scalp DPC. Via MiXCR, TCRdb re-called the RACE reads, giving one row per CDR3 protein. In the table there are more than 45,000 distinct CDR3 sequences, about an eighth of which are singletons. This specimen consisted of whole blood, obtained in connection with sensitization to the hapten diphenylcyclopropenone (DPC). The receptors were sampled from a man aged 25-45 years with alopecia areata. Some clones in this sample may be carry-over from other donors' samples.

The gene calls are TRBV7-3 and TRBJ2-5; D gene uncertain. CDR1 SGHTA and CDR2 FQGTGA come from the germline V gene. The V end lost 2 bases, the J end lost 4 bases, and 8 bases lay between the germline ends. CDR3 length: 13 amino acids. The CDR3: CASSLQGRETQYF. DNA of the CDR3: TGTGCCAGCAGCTTACAAGGTCGAGAGACCCAGTACTTC.

The CDR3 coding sequence is TGTGCCAGCACCGGACTAGGGCCCGGGGCCAACGTCCTGACTTTC. Residues: CASTGLGPGANVLTF. The genes are TRBV7-9 and TRBJ2-6; 7 nucleotides line up with TRBD2. CDR1 and CDR2 from the germline V gene are SEHNR and FQNEAQ (reference sequence). The CDR3 is 15 amino acids. Losses at the gene ends were 7 bases for V and 4 bases for J; bases not matched to a gene: 7.

This clonotype has at least ten counts. The V gene is TRBV28, the J gene TRBJ2-2; TRBD1 matches at 7 bases. CDR3 size: 15 residues. Germline assignment: CDR1 MDHEN and CDR2 SYDVKM. The V gene end was trimmed by 7 bases and the J gene end by 6 bases; junction bases not matched to a gene: 11. CDR3 in DNA: TGTGCCAGCATAACGACAGGGATGAGTTCCGGGGAGCTGTTTTTT. This gives the protein CASITTGMSSGELFF.